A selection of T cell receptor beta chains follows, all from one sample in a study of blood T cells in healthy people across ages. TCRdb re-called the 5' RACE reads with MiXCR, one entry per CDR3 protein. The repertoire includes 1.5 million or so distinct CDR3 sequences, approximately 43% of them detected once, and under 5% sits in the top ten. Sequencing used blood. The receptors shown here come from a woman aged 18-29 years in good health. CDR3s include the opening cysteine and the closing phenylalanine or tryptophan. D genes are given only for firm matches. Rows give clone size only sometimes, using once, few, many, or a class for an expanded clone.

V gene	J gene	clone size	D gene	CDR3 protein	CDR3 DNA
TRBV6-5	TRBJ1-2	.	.	CATKSGAQGPYGYTF	TGTGCCACCAAGTCGGGGGCCCAGGGGCCCTATGGCTACACCTTC
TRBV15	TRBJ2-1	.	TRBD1	CATTWTGGRSNEQFF	TGTGCCACCACCTGGACAGGGGGCAGGTCGAATGAGCAGTTCTTC
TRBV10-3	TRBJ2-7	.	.	CATSESSGLQGRDYEQYF	TGTGCCACCAGTGAATCCTCGGGACTCCAGGGGAGAGACTACGAGCAGTACTTC
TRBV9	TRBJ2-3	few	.	CASSVEGNRHTDTQYF	TGTGCCAGCAGCGTAGAAGGAAACAGGCACACAGATACGCAGTATTTT
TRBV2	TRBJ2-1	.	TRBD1	CASSPQGGINEQFF	TGTGCCAGCAGTCCACAGGGGGGTATTAATGAGCAGTTCTTC
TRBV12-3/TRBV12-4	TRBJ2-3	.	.	CASSRQGDTDAQYF	TGTGCCAGCAGTAGACAAGGAGACACAGATGCGCAGTATTTT
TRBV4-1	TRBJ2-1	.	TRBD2	CASSQEGKRGYNEQFF	TGCGCCAGCAGCCAAGAAGGGAAGCGGGGCTACAATGAGCAGTTCTTC
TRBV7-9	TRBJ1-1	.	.	CASIRGRGNTGAFF	TGTGCCAGCATCCGGGGGCGGGGGAACACTGGAGCTTTCTTT
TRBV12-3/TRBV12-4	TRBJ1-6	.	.	CASRPSDNSPLHF	TGTGCCAGCAGACCATCGGATAATTCACCCCTCCACTTT
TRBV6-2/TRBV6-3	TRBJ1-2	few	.	CASNDANYGYTF	TGTGCCAGCAACGACGCTAACTATGGCTACACCTTC
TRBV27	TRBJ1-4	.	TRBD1	CASSLQGASEKLFF	TGCGCCAGCAGTCTACAGGGGGCTAGTGAAAAACTGTTTTTT
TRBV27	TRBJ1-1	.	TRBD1	CASSLSQGAQNTEAFF	TGTGCCAGCAGTTTGTCTCAGGGGGCGCAGAACACTGAAGCTTTCTTT
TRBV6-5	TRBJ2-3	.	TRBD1	CASSYGAGGIDTQYF	TGTGCCAGCAGTTACGGGGCAGGGGGAATAGATACGCAGTATTTT
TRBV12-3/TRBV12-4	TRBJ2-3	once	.	CASSFPIADTQYF	TGTGCCAGCAGTTTCCCCATAGCGGATACGCAGTATTTT
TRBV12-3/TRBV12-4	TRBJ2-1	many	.	CASSSAAYNEQFF	TGTGCCAGCAGTTCGGCAGCCTACAATGAGCAGTTCTTC
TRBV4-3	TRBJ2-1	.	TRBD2	CASSQLLTGGHYNEQFF	TGCGCCAGCAGCCAACTCCTAACGGGAGGGCATTACAATGAGCAGTTCTTC
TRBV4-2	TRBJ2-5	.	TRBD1	CASSQEPGQAETQYF	TGTGCCAGCAGCCAAGAACCGGGACAGGCAGAGACCCAGTACTTC
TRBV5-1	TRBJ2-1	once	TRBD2	CASSSTSSGSNEQFF	TGCGCCAGCAGCTCCACCTCTAGCGGGAGTAATGAGCAGTTCTTC
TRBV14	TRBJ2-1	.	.	CASSQRGLNNEQFF	TGTGCCAGCAGCCAACGGGGATTGAACAATGAGCAGTTCTTC
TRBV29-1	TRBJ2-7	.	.	CSVEAGRTYEQYF	TGCAGCGTTGAAGCGGGGAGAACCTACGAGCAGTACTTC
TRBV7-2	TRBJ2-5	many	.	CASSLLRETQYF	TGTGCCAGCAGCCTCTTGCGAGAGACCCAGTACTTC
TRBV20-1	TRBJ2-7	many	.	CSAKPDPAYEQYF	TGCAGTGCTAAACCCGATCCGGCCTACGAGCAGTACTTC
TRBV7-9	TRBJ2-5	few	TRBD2	CASSPDRGAGEQYF	TGTGCCAGCAGCCCAGACAGAGGTGCGGGGGAGCAGTACTTC
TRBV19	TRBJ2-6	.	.	CAAATGPTSGANVLTF	TGTGCAGCCGCCACAGGGCCGACCTCTGGGGCCAACGTCCTGACTTTC
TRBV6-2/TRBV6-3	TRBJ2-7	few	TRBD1	CASSYQQGTSYEQYF	TGTGCCAGCAGTTACCAACAGGGGACCTCCTACGAGCAGTACTTC
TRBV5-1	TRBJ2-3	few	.	CASSLFQGPTDTQYF	TGCGCCAGCAGCTTGTTCCAGGGGCCCACAGATACGCAGTATTTT
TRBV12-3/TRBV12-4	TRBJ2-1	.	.	CASSLTGLVLCNEQFF	TGTGCCAGCAGCCTAACGGGACTGGTTCTCTGCAATGAGCAGTTCTTC
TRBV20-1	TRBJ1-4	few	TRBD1	CSGWDRAGEKLFF	TGCAGTGGTTGGGACAGGGCCGGGGAAAAACTGTTTTTT
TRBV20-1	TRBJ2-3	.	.	CSATEGLADTRYF	TGCAGTGCTACTGAGGGGCTCGCAGATACGCGGTATTTT
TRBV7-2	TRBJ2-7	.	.	CASSLGQTNEQYF	TGTGCCAGCAGCTTAGGGCAGACCAATGAGCAGTACTTC
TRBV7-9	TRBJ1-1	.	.	CASSLAVEGPKITNTEAFF	TGTGCCAGCAGCTTAGCGGTTGAGGGACCCAAAATAACGAACACTGAAGCTTTCTTT
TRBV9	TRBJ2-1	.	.	CASSVGGADNEQFF	TGTGCCAGCAGCGTAGGTGGGGCAGACAATGAGCAGTTCTTC
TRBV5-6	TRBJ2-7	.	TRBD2	CASSLGDYSVEQYF	TGTGCCAGCAGCTTGGGGGACTACTCAGTCGAGCAGTACTTC
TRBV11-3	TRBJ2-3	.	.	CASSLGSSVADTQYF	TGTGCCAGCAGCTTAGGTTCTAGCGTGGCAGATACGCAGTATTTT
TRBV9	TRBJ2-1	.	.	CASSPRGGASYNEQFF	TGTGCCAGCAGCCCGCGTGGGGGAGCATCCTACAATGAGCAGTTCTTC
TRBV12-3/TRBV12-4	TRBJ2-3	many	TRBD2	CASSLVAGGGDTQYF	TGTGCCAGCAGTTTAGTAGCGGGAGGTGGAGATACGCAGTATTTT
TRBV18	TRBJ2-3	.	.	CASSPRGDSTDTQYF	TGTGCCAGCTCACCGAGGGGGGATTCCACAGATACGCAGTATTTT
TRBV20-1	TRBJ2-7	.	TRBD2	CSARPYRTSGGALNQYF	TGCAGTGCTAGACCTTACCGGACTAGCGGGGGGGCCTTGAATCAGTACTTC
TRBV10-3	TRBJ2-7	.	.	CAISERGADEQYF	TGTGCCATCAGTGAGCGGGGGGCAGACGAGCAGTACTTC
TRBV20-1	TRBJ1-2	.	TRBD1	CSARSDRVYGYTF	TGCAGTGCTAGAAGTGACAGGGTCTATGGCTACACCTTC
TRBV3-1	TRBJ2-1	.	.	CASSQPTGYNEQFF	TGTGCCAGCAGCCAACCGACTGGCTACAATGAGCAGTTCTTC
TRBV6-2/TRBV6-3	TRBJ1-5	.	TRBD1	CASSAQQGPRRPQHF	TGTGCCAGCAGTGCCCAACAGGGGCCGCGTCGGCCCCAGCATTTT
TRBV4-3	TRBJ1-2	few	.	CASSQKGRAWRYGYTF	TGCGCCAGCAGCCAAAAAGGACGGGCCTGGAGATATGGCTACACCTTC
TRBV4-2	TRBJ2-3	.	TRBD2	CASSQIPSGHTFTLTDTQYF	TGTGCCAGCAGCCAGATACCTAGCGGCCATACCTTCACCCTCACAGATACGCAGTATTTT
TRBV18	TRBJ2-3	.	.	CASSPWDTSTDTQYF	TGTGCCAGCTCACCATGGGATACTAGCACAGATACGCAGTATTTT
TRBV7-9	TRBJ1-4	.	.	CASSLREEEKLFF	TGTGCCAGCAGCTTAAGGGAAGAGGAAAAACTGTTTTTT
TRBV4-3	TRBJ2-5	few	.	CASSLLSGETQYF	TGCGCCAGCAGCCTTCTTTCGGGAGAGACCCAGTACTTC
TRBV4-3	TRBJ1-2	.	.	CASSQVAFPSNYGYTF	TGCGCCAGCAGCCAAGTCGCCTTCCCCTCTAACTATGGCTACACCTTC
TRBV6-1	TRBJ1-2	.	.	CASTEGVFRGPGYTF	TGTGCCAGCACTGAAGGAGTGTTCCGGGGGCCGGGCTACACCTTC
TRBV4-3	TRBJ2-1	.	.	CASSQDRGRVAYNEQFF	TGCGCCAGCAGCCAAGATCGAGGGCGGGTGGCGTACAATGAGCAGTTCTTC